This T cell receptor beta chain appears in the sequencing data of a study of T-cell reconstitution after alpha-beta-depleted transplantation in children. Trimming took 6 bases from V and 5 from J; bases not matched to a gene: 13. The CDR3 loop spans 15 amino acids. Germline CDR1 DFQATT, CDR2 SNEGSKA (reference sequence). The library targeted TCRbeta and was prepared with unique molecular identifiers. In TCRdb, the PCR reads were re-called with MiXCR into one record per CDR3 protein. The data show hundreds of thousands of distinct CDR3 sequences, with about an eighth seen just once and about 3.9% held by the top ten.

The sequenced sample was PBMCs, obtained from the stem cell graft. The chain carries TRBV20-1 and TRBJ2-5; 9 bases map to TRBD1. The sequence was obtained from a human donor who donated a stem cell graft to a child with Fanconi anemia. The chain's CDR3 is CSAVGTGSFKETQYF. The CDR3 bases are TGCAGTGCGGTGGGGACAGGGAGTTTCAAGGAGACCCAGTACTTC.